The count of the clone carrying this TCR beta chain is one. Its antigen is unidentified. These data are taken from a study of cytomegalovirus exposure and HLA in healthy donors. Germline CDR1 and CDR2: MNHNY and SVGAGI (reference sequence). The CDR3 loop spans 15 amino acids. The V segment lost 4 bases and the J segment 3 bases; nucleotides outside the gene matches: 5. Study-wide results and caveats: Under in vitro conditions, a few CMV-associated chains were confirmed as specific for CMV antigens. Later analysis demonstrated an association between a missense DCLRE1C variant and TCR beta V- and J-gene trimming. Common viral pathogens were later found to be apparently linked to several of the most significant clusters. An analysis was carried out at a later point. It showed that HLA-associated TCR beta chains were more clonally expanded than equally common non-associated chains.

13 Jbeta primers and 60 Vbeta primers were used for the PCR. Generated by immunoSEQ multiplex PCR, the TCRdb table keeps only in-frame clones and is missing some. The sample carries 190,000 or so clones, about 80% recorded once. Input material: PBMCs. This receptor was taken from a boy between 5 and 17 years old in good health and CMV-seronegative. This rearrangement joins TRBV6-6 to TRBJ1-5; 8 bases align to TRBD1. Here the CDR3 DNA reads TGTGCCAGCAGTTCGAACAGGGGGAACAATCAGCCCCAGCATTTT. Translation: CASSSNRGNNQPQHF.